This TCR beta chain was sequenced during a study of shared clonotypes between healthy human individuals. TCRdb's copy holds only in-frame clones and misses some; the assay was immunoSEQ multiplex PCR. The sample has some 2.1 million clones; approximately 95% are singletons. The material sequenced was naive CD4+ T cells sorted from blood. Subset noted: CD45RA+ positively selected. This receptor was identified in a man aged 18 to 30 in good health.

The CDR3 sequence: CASSTSYRAPNSPLHF. In DNA, the CDR3 is TGCGCCAGCAGCACCTCATACAGGGCCCCTAATTCACCCCTCCACTTT. V and J are TRBV5-1 and TRBJ1-6, with D maybe TRBD1 (6 bases). V was clipped by 4 bases and J by 6 bases, with 17 bases between them. CDR1 is SGHRS, CDR2 YFSETQ, per germline. CDR3 size: 16 residues.